The next 5 T cell receptor beta chains were all read from a single sample in a study of cytomegalovirus exposure and HLA in healthy donors. The PCR used 60 Vbeta and 13 Jbeta primers. Profiling relied on immunoSEQ multiplex PCR, and the TCRdb table lists in-frame clones only, not all of them. The repertoire includes 150,000 to 200,000 clones, more than 75% of them detected once, and over 13% sits in the top ten. Sample: PBMCs. The receptors originated from a woman aged 40 to 50 in good health and CMV-seronegative.

The rearrangement joins TRBV2 to TRBJ2-1, with TRBD1 matching over 9 bases. The CDR3 length is 14 residues. The trim removed 7 bases at V and 9 bases at J, leaving 10 bases unmatched. Germline V gene sequence: CDR1 SNHLY, CDR2 FYNNEI. The chain's CDR3 is CASKSRGQGREQFF. The CDR3 nucleotides read TGTGCCAGCAAATCCCGGGGACAGGGCCGTGAGCAGTTCTTC.

The rearrangement links TRBV28 to TRBJ2-7; 10 bases line up with TRBD1. The V and J ends lost 11 bases and 5 bases, in that order; junction bases with no gene match: 9. Germline CDR1 and CDR2: MDHEN and SYDVKM. CDR3 size: 13 residues. Here the CDR3 DNA reads TGTGCCCGCGGGACAGGGGTTTCCCACGAGCAGTACTTC. This encodes CARGTGVSHEQYF.

The sample holds one count of this clone. The chain links TRBV28 to TRBJ1-6; maybe TRBD1 (6 bases). Germline V lookup: CDR1 MDHEN, CDR2 SYDVKM. The V gene lost 2 bases and the J gene lost 9 bases, with 11 bases spanning the gap. This CDR3 has 14 amino acids. CDR3 sequence reads: CASSLGGAGSPLHF. Written as DNA, the CDR3 is TGTGCCAGCAGTTTAGGGGGGGCGGGTTCACCCCTCCACTTT. Drawing the rest from reference TRBV28 and TRBJ1-6, the complete variable domain is DVKVTQSSRYLVKRTGEKVFLECVQDMDHENMFWYRQDPGLGLRLIYFSYDVKMKEKGDIPEGYSVSREKKERFSLILESASTNQTSMYLCASSLGGAGSPLHFGNGTRLTVT.

This clone has a handful of counts. The V gene is TRBV7-6, the J gene TRBJ1-3; maybe TRBD1 (6 bases). The V end lost 5 bases, the J end lost 1 base, and 24 bases lay between the germline ends. The CDR3 has 19 amino acids. Germline V gene lookup returns CDR1 SGHVS and CDR2 FNYEAQ. In nucleotides, the CDR3 is TGTGCCAGCAGCCCAATCATTAGGTGGCCAGGGGAATCTGGAAACACCATATATTTT. Its protein is CASSPIIRWPGESGNTIYF.

The chain employs TRBV19 and TRBJ2-5; D gene ambiguous. The V gene's germline CDR1 is LNHDA and CDR2 SQIVND (reference sequence). The CDR3 spans 12 residues. V was pared by 3 bases and J by 5 bases, with 7 bases between. CDR3 DNA sequence: TGTGCCAGTAGTATGGCGAGGGAGACCCAGTACTTC. This encodes CASSMARETQYF.